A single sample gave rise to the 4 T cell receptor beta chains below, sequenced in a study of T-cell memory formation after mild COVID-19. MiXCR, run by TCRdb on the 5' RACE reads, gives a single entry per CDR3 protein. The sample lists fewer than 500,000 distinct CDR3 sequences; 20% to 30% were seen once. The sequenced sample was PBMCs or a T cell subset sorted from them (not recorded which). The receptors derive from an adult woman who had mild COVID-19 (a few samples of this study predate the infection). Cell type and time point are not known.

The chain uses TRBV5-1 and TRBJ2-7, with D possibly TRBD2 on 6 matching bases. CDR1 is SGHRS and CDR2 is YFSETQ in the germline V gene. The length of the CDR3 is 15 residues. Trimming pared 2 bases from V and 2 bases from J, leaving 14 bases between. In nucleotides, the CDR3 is TGCGCCAGCAGCTTCGTCGGGGGAAATACCTACGAGCAGTACTTC. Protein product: CASSFVGGNTYEQYF.

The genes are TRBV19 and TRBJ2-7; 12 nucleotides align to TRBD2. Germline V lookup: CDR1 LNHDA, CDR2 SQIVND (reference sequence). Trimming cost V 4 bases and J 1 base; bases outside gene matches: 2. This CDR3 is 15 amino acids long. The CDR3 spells CASSRLAGESYEQYF. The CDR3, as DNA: TGTGCCAGTAGTAGACTAGCGGGGGAGTCCTACGAGCAGTACTTC.

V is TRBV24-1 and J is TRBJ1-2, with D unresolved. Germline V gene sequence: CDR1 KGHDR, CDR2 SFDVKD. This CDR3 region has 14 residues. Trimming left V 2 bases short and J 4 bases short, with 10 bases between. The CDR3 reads CATSDSTESYGYTF. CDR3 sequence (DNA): TGTGCCACCAGTGATTCGACGGAGTCCTATGGCTACACCTTC.

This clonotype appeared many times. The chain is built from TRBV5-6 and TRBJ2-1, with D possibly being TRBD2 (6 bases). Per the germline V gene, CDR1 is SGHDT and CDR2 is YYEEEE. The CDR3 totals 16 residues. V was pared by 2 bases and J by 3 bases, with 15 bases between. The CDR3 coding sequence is TGTGCCAGCAGCTTCCGGGTTGTGGGAGGCTACAATGAGCAGTTCTTC. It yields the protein CASSFRVVGGYNEQFF.